A single sample gave rise to the 22 T cell receptor beta chains below, sequenced in a study of long-term antiretroviral therapy in people with HIV. immunoSEQ v3.0 was run at survey level. Assay used: immunoSEQ multiplex PCR; TCRdb lists only in-frame clones, some missing. This table has about 20,000 clones, 80% to 85% appearing once. Sample: unsorted PBMCs, taken 1.2 years after starting antiretroviral therapy. These receptors were taken from a woman in her thirties or forties with HIV.

This chain connects TRBV20-1 to TRBJ2-1; 8 nucleotides align to TRBD1. The length of the CDR3 is 11 residues. Trimming took 5 bases from V and 9 from J; bases not matched to a gene: 3. Germline CDR1 and CDR2: DFQATT and SNEGSKA (reference sequence). The CDR3 loop is CSAARGLEQFF. CDR3 nucleotides: TGCAGTGCTGCCAGGGGGCTTGAGCAGTTCTTC.

The genes are TRBV9 and TRBJ2-7; 11 bases fit TRBD2. Germline CDR1 and CDR2: SGDLS and YYNGEE. The V segment lost 4 bases and the J segment 2 bases; nucleotides outside the gene matches: 8. CDR3 length: 16 amino acids. CDR3 region: CASSPWTSGLTYEQYF. CDR3 nucleotides: TGTGCCAGCAGCCCGTGGACTAGCGGGCTTACCTACGAGCAGTACTTC. The variable domain in full, completed from reference TRBV9 and TRBJ2-7, reads DSGVTQTPKHLITATGQRVTLRCSPRSGDLSVYWYQQSLDQGLQFLIQYYNGEERAKGNILERFSAQQFPDLHSELNLSSLELGDSALYFCASSPWTSGLTYEQYFGPGTRLTVT.

The rearrangement joins TRBV27 to TRBJ1-2; D uncertain. V lost 0 bases to trimming and J lost 3 bases, with 11 bases between them. The germline V gene has CDR1 MNHEY and CDR2 SMNVEV (reference sequence). The length of the CDR3 is 15 residues. The chain's CDR3 is CASSLSADTYYGYTF. In DNA form, the CDR3 reads TGTGCCAGCAGTTTATCGGCGGATACGTACTATGGCTACACCTTC.

This chain connects TRBV7-9 to TRBJ1-5, with no clear D. Germline loops: CDR1 SEHNR, CDR2 FQNEAQ (reference sequence). Between the trimmed V and J ends, which lost 5 bases and 5 bases, there was a span of 7 bases. This CDR3 comprises 12 residues. The CDR3: CASSPDDQPQHF. CDR3 nucleotide sequence: TGTGCCAGCAGCCCAGATGATCAGCCCCAGCATTTT.

The CDR3 DNA is TGTGCCAGCTCACGGGGGGCGTTAGGCATCAATGAGCAGTTCTTC. Translation: CASSRGALGINEQFF. The chain employs TRBV18 and TRBJ2-1; perhaps D is TRBD1 or TRBD2 (6 bases each). The length of the CDR3 is 15 residues. The germline V gene encodes CDR1 KGHSH and CDR2 LQKENI. Trimming left V 4 bases short and J 6 bases short, with 16 bases between.

The rearrangement links TRBV7-8 to TRBJ2-2, with D perhaps matching TRBD2 (6 bases). V was shortened by 5 bases and J by 5 bases, with 15 bases between the two germline ends. From germline, CDR1 is SGHVS and CDR2 FQNEAQ. The CDR3 is made up of 15 amino acids. In DNA, the CDR3 is TGTGCCAGCAGCCGTCTTACGGGAGCGACCGGGGAGCTGTTTTTT. Amino acids: CASSRLTGATGELFF.

The V call is TRBV7-8, the J call TRBJ2-3, with TRBD2 as a possible D gene (6 bases). The V gene lost 5 bases and the J gene lost 5 bases, with 23 bases spanning the gap. CDR1 is SGHVS and CDR2 is FQNEAQ in the germline V gene. This CDR3 region has 17 residues. The CDR3 loop reads CASSPPYFRESEDTQYF. DNA for the CDR3: TGTGCCAGCAGCCCCCCCTATTTTCGGGAGTCCGAAGATACGCAGTATTTT.

Written as DNA, the CDR3 is TGTGCCAGCAGCCGTCGGGAGGGCCGCGACGAGCAGTACTTC. Translating it yields CASSRREGRDEQYF. The rearrangement joins TRBV5-4 to TRBJ2-7; 8 bases map to TRBD2. CDR1 SGHNT and CDR2 YYREEE come from the germline V gene (reference sequence). V was clipped by 4 bases and J by 5 bases; unmatched bases: 8. The CDR3 spans 14 residues.

V gene TRBV5-1 combines with J gene TRBJ2-2; D not certain. Trimming removed 2 bases from V and 2 bases from J, with 16 bases in between. Germline values: CDR1 SGHRS, CDR2 YFSETQ. The CDR3 length is 17 residues. The CDR3 spells CASSLGRSIINTGELFF. For the CDR3, the DNA is TGCGCCAGCAGCTTAGGTAGATCCATCATCAACACCGGGGAGCTGTTTTTT.

J is TRBJ1-5 and V is TRBV6-1, with 8 bases lining up with TRBD1. The CDR3 contains 16 residues. J gave up 0 bases and V 4 bases, and 5 bases lay outside the gene matches. Germline lookup yields CDR1 MNHNS and CDR2 SASEGT. CDR3 in amino acids: CASSGGTGSSNQPQHF. For the CDR3, the DNA is TGTGCCAGCAGTGGCGGGACAGGCTCTAGCAATCAGCCCCAGCATTTT.

This chain uses TRBV10-1 with TRBJ1-5; D not certain. V was cut by 0 bases and J by 6 bases, with 9 bases left in between. CDR3 size: 14 residues. Germline assignment: CDR1 WNHNN and CDR2 SYGVQD (reference sequence). The CDR3 loop reads CASSESALGQPQHF. The CDR3 region has the DNA TGCGCCAGCAGTGAGTCAGCTTTAGGTCAGCCCCAGCATTTT.

This chain joins TRBV10-3 and TRBJ1-1; TRBD1 aligns across 9 bases. The junction had 18 bases not matched to a gene; V was cut back by 2 bases and J by 2 bases. Germline V CDR1 and CDR2: ENHRY, SYGVKD. The CDR3 loop spans 20 amino acids. In DNA form, the CDR3 reads TGTGCCATCAGTGAGCCACTCCGGGACAGGGTCCCACTTGACAACACTGAAGCTTTCTTT. Translating it yields CAISEPLRDRVPLDNTEAFF.

The chain recombines TRBV25-1 with TRBJ2-5; D may be TRBD2 (5 bases). The CDR3 length is 14 residues. Germline-derived CDR1 and CDR2 are MGHDK and SYGVNS. Trimming shortened V by 4 bases and J by 1 base, and 10 bases separated the two germline ends. The CDR3 spells CASSVERSQETQYF. Written as DNA, the CDR3 is TGTGCCAGCAGTGTGGAGCGGTCCCAAGAGACCCAGTACTTC.

This chain connects TRBV5-1 to TRBJ2-7, with D perhaps being TRBD1 or TRBD2 (5 bases each). The V gene's germline CDR1 is SGHRS and CDR2 YFSETQ. This CDR3 contains 12 residues. Deletions cut 4 bases from V and 7 bases from J, with 12 bases between. For the CDR3, the DNA is TGCGCCAGCAGCCCCGTGGGGGAAGAGCAGTACTTC. Translation: CASSPVGEEQYF.

The CDR3 coding sequence is TGCGCCAGCAGCCCCCGGGGCTACAATGAGCAGTTCTTC. Residues: CASSPRGYNEQFF. The chain is built from TRBV4-1 and TRBJ2-1; perhaps TRBD2 as D (5 bases). CDR3 length: 13 residues. Germline V gives CDR1 MGHRA, CDR2 YSYEKL. Deletions cut 4 bases from V and 3 bases from J, with 7 bases between.

Only one count was recorded for this clone. The genes are TRBV5-4 and TRBJ2-3, with D uncertain. The V gene's germline CDR1 is SGHNT and CDR2 YYREEE (reference sequence). Trimming took off 2 bases at V and 2 bases at J, with 3 bases between the two ends. The CDR3 runs to 12 residues. The CDR3 protein is CASSFPTDTQYF. The CDR3 DNA reads TGTGCCAGCAGCTTTCCCACAGATACGCAGTATTTT.

In this sample, this clone turned up a few times. This rearrangement joins TRBV6-5 to TRBJ1-2; no firm D call. Trimming pared 11 bases from V and 3 bases from J, leaving 7 bases between. The germline CDR1 and CDR2 sequences are MNHEY and SVGAGI. The CDR3 covers 10 residues. The CDR3 bases are TGTGCCGGGCAGTACTATGGCTACACCTTC. Protein: CAGQYYGYTF.

This chain joins TRBV28 and TRBJ1-1, with 10 bases that match TRBD1. The J segment lost 12 bases and the V segment lost 6 bases, leaving 7 bases of the junction unmatched. Per germline, CDR1 MDHEN and CDR2 SYDVKM. The CDR3 has 12 amino acids. The CDR3 DNA sequence: TGTGCCAGCAGATTTGGGGACAGGGGACCTTTCTTT. This sequence encodes CASRFGDRGPFF.

The gene calls are TRBV19 and TRBJ1-3, with D hard to call. CDR1 is LNHDA and CDR2 is SQIVND in the germline V gene (reference sequence). This CDR3 comprises 13 residues. Between the trimmed V and J ends, which lost 5 bases and 0 bases, there was a span of 5 bases. For the CDR3, the DNA is TGTGCCAGTAGTGAGGACTCTGGAAACACCATATATTTT. Its protein product is CASSEDSGNTIYF.

The V gene is TRBV9, the J gene TRBJ2-7; D is perhaps TRBD1 (6 bases). Trimming stripped 0 bases from V and 0 bases from J, with 7 bases between. The CDR3 contains 14 residues. In germline, CDR1 is SGDLS, CDR2 YYNGEE. The CDR3 here is CASSVGDTSYEQYF. The CDR3 DNA reads TGTGCCAGCAGCGTAGGGGACACCTCCTACGAGCAGTACTTC.

The rearrangement uses TRBV7-9 and TRBJ1-3; D gene ambiguous. CDR3 length: 13 amino acids. The V gene's germline CDR1 is SEHNR and CDR2 FQNEAQ (reference sequence). Trimming pared 10 bases from V and 3 bases from J, leaving 13 bases between. For the CDR3, the DNA is TGTGCCAACCACAGTGAAGTTGGAAACACCATATATTTT. This sequence encodes CANHSEVGNTIYF.

The chain combines TRBV4-1 with TRBJ1-4; weak D call: TRBD1 (5 bases). The V and J ends lost 0 bases and 7 bases respectively, with 15 bases between them. Germline values: CDR1 MGHRA, CDR2 YSYEKL. The CDR3 loop spans 16 amino acids. CDR3 protein: CASSQDGAGMAEKLFF. In nucleotides, the CDR3 is TGCGCCAGCAGCCAAGACGGGGCAGGGATGGCTGAAAAACTGTTTTTT.